The 18 T cell receptor beta chains in this list originate from one sample, sequenced in a study of blood T cell repertoires in COVID-19. Generated by immunoSEQ multiplex PCR, the TCRdb table keeps only in-frame clones and is missing some. The sample holds about 220,000 clones, roughly 88% seen once. The source material was peripheral blood. Every receptor here comes from a man aged 45-65 years with active or convalescent COVID-19.

This clone was observed a few times. The chain combines TRBV3-1 (or the pseudogene TRBV3-2) with TRBJ2-1; TRBD1 aligns across 9 bases. Trimming at V came to 3 bases and at J to 5 bases, leaving 14 bases not matched to a gene. Looked up from germline, CDR1 is LGHDT and CDR2 is YNNKEL (reference sequence). This CDR3 spans 18 amino acids. CDR3 residues: CASSHEPSGTGSNNEQFF. CDR3 coding DNA: TGTGCCAGCAGCCACGAGCCTTCCGGGACAGGGTCCAACAATGAGCAGTTCTTC.

This CDR3 reads CATGTGYSYNEQFF. In DNA, the CDR3 is TGTGCCACCGGGACAGGATATTCCTACAATGAGCAGTTCTTC. The chain links TRBV10-3 to TRBJ2-1; 8 bases align to TRBD1. The CDR3 extends over 14 amino acids. CDR1 is ENHRY and CDR2 is SYGVKD in the germline V gene. Unmatched junction bases numbered 6, after V lost 10 bases and J lost 1 base.

CDR3 region: CASSQAFNQPQHF. Here the CDR3 DNA reads TGCGCCAGCAGCCAAGCGTTCAATCAGCCCCAGCATTTT. V usage is TRBV4-1 and J usage is TRBJ1-5; D unresolved. The CDR3 length is 13 residues. V was shortened by 1 base and J by 3 bases, with 4 bases between the two germline ends. Germline values: CDR1 MGHRA, CDR2 YSYEKL.

V usage is TRBV18 and J usage is TRBJ1-6, with a tentative D call TRBD1 (6 bases). The CDR3 sequence is 16 residues long. V lost 2 bases and J 2 bases, leaving 10 bases between the germline ends. Germline loops: CDR1 KGHSH, CDR2 LQKENI. The chain's CDR3 is CASSPVQGTYNSPLHF. CDR3 DNA sequence: TGTGCCAGCTCACCAGTACAGGGAACCTATAATTCACCCCTCCACTTT.

V gene TRBV29-1 combines with J gene TRBJ1-4, with TRBD1 as a possible D gene (6 bases). This CDR3 comprises 13 residues. Trimming took 6 bases from V and 6 from J, leaving 14 bases between them. Germline V CDR1 and CDR2: SQVTM, ANQGSEA. Written as DNA, the CDR3 is TGCAGCGTCGCCCCGGGGGGCGATGAAAAACTGTTTTTT. Protein sequence: CSVAPGGDEKLFF.

The rearrangement uses TRBV28 and TRBJ1-3; 7 nucleotides align to TRBD1. Trimming took 4 bases from V and 2 from J; bases not matched to a gene: 5. Germline V gene lookup returns CDR1 MDHEN and CDR2 SYDVKM. The CDR3 contains 15 residues. For the CDR3, the DNA is TGTGCCAGCAGTTACAGGGGAAACACTGGAAACACCATATATTTT. Translating gives CASSYRGNTGNTIYF.

The gene calls are TRBV28 and TRBJ1-4, with D hard to call. With 4 bases removed from V and 6 bases from J, the gap between germline ends came to 12 bases. CDR1 is MDHEN, CDR2 SYDVKM, per germline. The CDR3 has 14 residues. In DNA, the CDR3 is TGTGCCAGCAGTTCGTTTACGAGGGATGAAAAACTGTTTTTT. Translating gives CASSSFTRDEKLFF.

The rearrangement joins TRBV21-1 to TRBJ2-7; the table's D call TRBD1 went unverified against the DNA. TRBV21-1 is assigned pseudogene status. This CDR3 has 13 residues. The CDR3 DNA reads TGTGCCAGCAGGGCATCACCTTGCTACGAGCAGTACGTC. Its protein product is CASRASPCYEQYV.

Here the CDR3 reads CASSDEGRGTGELFF. Here the CDR3 DNA reads TGTGCCAGCAGTGATGAAGGGAGGGGTACCGGGGAGCTGTTTTTT. The chain is built from TRBV2 and TRBJ2-2, with 7 bases identical to TRBD2. Germline V gives CDR1 SNHLY, CDR2 FYNNEI. This CDR3 contains 15 residues. V lost 3 bases to trimming and J lost 5 bases; unmatched junction nucleotides: 6.

This chain links TRBV7-9 with TRBJ2-2; 10 positions match TRBD1. J lost 4 bases, V lost 3 bases, and 8 bases had no gene match. Germline-derived CDR1 and CDR2 are SEHNR and FQNEAQ (reference sequence). This CDR3 contains 17 residues. The CDR3 DNA reads TGTGCCAGCAGCTTGCCGGGACAGGGGACTACCACCGGGGAGCTGTTTTTT. It specifies CASSLPGQGTTTGELFF.

This clone was detected ten times or more. The chain links TRBV6-5 to TRBJ2-5; 7 nucleotides line up with TRBD2. This CDR3 comprises 16 residues. The germline CDR1 and CDR2 sequences are MNHEY and SVGAGI. V was pared by 3 bases and J by 6 bases, with 13 bases of the junction left unmatched. CDR3 loop: CASSYLRELSSKTQYF. DNA of the CDR3: TGTGCCAGCAGTTATTTGCGGGAGCTTTCGTCGAAGACCCAGTACTTC.

V usage is TRBV27 and J usage is TRBJ2-1, with D possibly being TRBD1 (6 bases). This CDR3 has 13 residues. Deletions cut 8 bases from V and 6 bases from J, with 14 bases between. Germline V gives CDR1 MNHEY, CDR2 SMNVEV (reference sequence). In nucleotides, the CDR3 is TGTGCCAGCTCGAGTACAGGGCTCAATGAGCAGTTCTTC. Protein: CASSSTGLNEQFF.

The gene calls are TRBV29-1 and TRBJ1-2; 9 bases match TRBD1. This CDR3 has 12 residues. Trimming cost V 7 bases and J 5 bases; bases outside gene matches: 5. Germline CDR1 reads SQVTM; CDR2 reads ANQGSEA. The CDR3 nucleotides are TGCAGCGGGACAGGGGAGGGGTATGGCTACACCTTC. Amino acids: CSGTGEGYGYTF.

The CDR3, as DNA: TGTGCCAGCAGCCCGGGAGCGATGGAGACCCAGTACTTC. Translated, it gives CASSPGAMETQYF. The V and J genes are TRBV11-2 and TRBJ2-5; perhaps TRBD2 as D (6 bases). This CDR3 has 13 amino acids. Germline CDR1 and CDR2: SGHAT and FQNNGV. With 5 bases removed from V and 5 bases from J, the gap between germline ends came to 12 bases. The full variable domain, its missing parts supplied by reference TRBV11-2 and TRBJ2-5, is EAGVAQSPRYKIIEKRQSVAFWCNPISGHATLYWYQQILGQGPKLLIQFQNNGVVDDSQLPKDRFSAERLKGVDSTLKIQPAKLEDSAVYLCASSPGAMETQYFGPGTRLLVL.

This chain joins TRBV11-2 and TRBJ2-7; 7 bases map to TRBD2. The junction had 3 bases not matched to a gene; V was cut back by 2 bases and J by 2 bases. CDR3 length equals 14 residues. Germline lookup yields CDR1 SGHAT and CDR2 FQNNGV. The CDR3 reads CASSLSLAAYEQYV. CDR3 nucleotide sequence: TGTGCCAGCAGCTTAAGCCTAGCGGCCTACGAGCAGTACGTC.

This chain joins TRBV3-1 (or the pseudogene TRBV3-2) and TRBJ1-1; D gene ambiguous. CDR1 and CDR2 (germline): LGHDT, YNNKEL (reference sequence). V shed 2 bases and J shed 7 bases, with 11 bases lying between them. This CDR3 is 13 amino acids long. CDR3 sequence (DNA): TGTGCCAGCAGCCAATATGAACAGTTTGAAGCTTTCTTT. It encodes CASSQYEQFEAFF.

The V call is TRBV5-1, the J call TRBJ1-1, with 10 bases lining up with TRBD1. The germline V gene encodes CDR1 SGHRS and CDR2 YFSETQ. The CDR3 extends over 16 amino acids. The V gene end was trimmed by 0 bases and the J gene end by 4 bases; junction bases not matched to a gene: 6. CDR3: CASSLETGGASTEAFF. The CDR3, as DNA: TGCGCCAGCAGCTTGGAGACAGGGGGCGCGTCCACTGAAGCTTTCTTT.

The chain is built from TRBV6-5 and TRBJ1-6, with 7 bases lining up with TRBD1. The V gene end was trimmed by 2 bases and the J gene end by 7 bases; junction bases not matched to a gene: 8. The CDR3 has 16 amino acids. Germline V gene data show CDR1 as MNHEY and CDR2 as SVGAGI. DNA for the CDR3: TGTGCCAGCAGTTACACCCCCGGGACAGCGAATTCACCCCTCCACTTT. This sequence encodes CASSYTPGTANSPLHF.